This T cell receptor (beta chain) was sequenced in a study of shared clonotypes between healthy human individuals. Sequencing used immunoSEQ multiplex PCR; TCRdb keeps in-frame clones, though not all of them. Altogether about 2.4 million clones are present, approximately 94% being singletons, with the ten largest covering 0.36%. CDR3 length: 15 residues. V shed 4 bases and J 7 bases; nucleotides not matched to a gene: 11. Germline V CDR1 and CDR2: MGHDK, SYGVNS. Specimen: naive CD4+ T cells from PBMCs. Subset described: CD45RA+ positively selected. This clonotype was sampled from a man aged 18-30 years in good health. Some clones in this sample may be carry-over from other donors' samples. The V and J genes are TRBV25-1 and TRBJ1-2; 8 nucleotides match TRBD1. The CDR3 DNA is TGTGCCAGCAGTGGTAGGACAGGGCACGCAGGTGGCTACACCTTC. Its protein is CASSGRTGHAGGYTF.